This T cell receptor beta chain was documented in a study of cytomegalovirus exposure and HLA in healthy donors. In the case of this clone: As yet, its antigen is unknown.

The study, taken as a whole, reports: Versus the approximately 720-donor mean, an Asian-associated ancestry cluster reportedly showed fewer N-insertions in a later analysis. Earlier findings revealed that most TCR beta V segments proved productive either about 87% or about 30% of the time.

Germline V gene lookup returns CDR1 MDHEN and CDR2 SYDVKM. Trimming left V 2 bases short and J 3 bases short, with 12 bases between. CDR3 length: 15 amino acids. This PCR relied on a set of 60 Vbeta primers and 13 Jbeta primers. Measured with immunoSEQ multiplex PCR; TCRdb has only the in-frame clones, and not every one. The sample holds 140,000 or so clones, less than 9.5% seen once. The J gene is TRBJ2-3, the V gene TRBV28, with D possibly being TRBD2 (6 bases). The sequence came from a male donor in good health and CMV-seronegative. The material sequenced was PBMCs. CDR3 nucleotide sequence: TGTGCCAGCAGTTTAGGGGGGTCGACAACAGATACGCAGTATTTT. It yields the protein CASSLGGSTTDTQYF.